This T cell receptor beta chain appears in the sequencing data of a study of T cells in Graves' hyperthyroidism and ophthalmopathy. Study findings and constraints: Most thyroid clonotypes with frequency above 0.001 were detected in blood. Separating ophthalmopathy from stable hyperthyroidism was achieved by a 13 V-J model.

This sample holds PBMCs from 9.5 to 10 ml fresh peripheral blood. Trimming shortened V by 8 bases and J by 6 bases, and 5 bases separated the two germline ends. This CDR3 is 10 amino acids long. Germline V CDR1 and CDR2: SNHLY, FYNNEI. The table lists this clonotype with a few counts. Antigen: not known. The source material, RNA transcripts, was used to amplify TCR beta CDR3 regions. An initial round of RT-PCR targeting the TCR CDR3 relied on the HTBI primer set. MiXCR, run by TCRdb on the multiplex PCR reads, gives a single entry per CDR3 protein. The repertoire holds about 640,000 distinct CDR3 sequences, with less than 25% as singletons.

This sequence originates from a young man with Graves' ophthalmopathy. This chain uses TRBV2 with TRBJ2-1; D gene unclear. Sequenced input: blood. This CDR3 is CASQGNEQFF. The CDR3, as DNA: TGTGCCAGCCAAGGCAATGAGCAGTTCTTC.